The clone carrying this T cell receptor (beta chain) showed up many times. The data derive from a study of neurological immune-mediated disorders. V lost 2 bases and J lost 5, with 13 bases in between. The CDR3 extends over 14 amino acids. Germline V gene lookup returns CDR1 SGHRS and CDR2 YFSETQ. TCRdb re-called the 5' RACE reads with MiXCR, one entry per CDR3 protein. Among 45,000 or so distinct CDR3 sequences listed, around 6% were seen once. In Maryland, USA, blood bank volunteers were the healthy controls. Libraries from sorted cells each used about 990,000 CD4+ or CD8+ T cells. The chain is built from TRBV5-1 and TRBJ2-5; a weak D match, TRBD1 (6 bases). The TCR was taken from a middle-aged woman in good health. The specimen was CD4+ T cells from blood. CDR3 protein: CASSFGPGEETQYF. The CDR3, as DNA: TGCGCCAGCAGCTTTGGTCCAGGGGAGGAGACCCAGTACTTC.